Below, 10 T cell receptor beta chains from the same sample are listed, as sequenced in a study of shared clonotypes between healthy human individuals. Profiled with immunoSEQ multiplex PCR; TCRdb holds only in-frame clones, not every one. The sample yields about 1.1 million clones, around 78% seen once. The sequencing sample was made of memory CD4+ T cells from PBMCs. Regarding subset: CD45RA-negative fraction. The origin of the receptors is a man aged 18 to 30 in good health. Some clones in this sample may be carry-over from other donors' samples.

This clone was detected a few times. A far bigger clonotype differs at one base, so this is likely a read error. The J gene is TRBJ2-3, the V gene TRBV29-1; either TRBD1 or TRBD2 may supply D (6 bases each). Germline lookup yields CDR1 SQVTM and CDR2 ANQGSEA. The length of the CDR3 is 13 residues. CDR3 DNA sequence: TGCGGCGTTGACCGGGGGCGACGAGATACGCAGTATTTT. Protein: CGVDRGRRDTQYF.

The rearrangement joins TRBV5-1 to TRBJ1-2; D might be TRBD1 (5 bases). Germline V gives CDR1 SGHRS, CDR2 YFSETQ. V shed 5 bases and J shed 3 bases, with 14 bases lying between them. The CDR3 is 14 residues long. CDR3 amino acids: CASSSVPQDYGYTF. The CDR3 DNA reads TGCGCCAGCAGTTCGGTACCACAGGACTATGGCTACACCTTC.

This chain connects TRBV30 to TRBJ2-1, with a possible D match to TRBD2 (5 bases). The CDR3 length is 12 residues. Trimming removed 4 bases at V and 11 bases at J, with 15 bases between. Germline-derived CDR1 and CDR2 are GTSNPN and SVGIG (reference sequence). The CDR3 nucleotides are TGTGCCTGGAATGCCCCATTCGGGAAGCAGTTCTTC. Its translation is CAWNAPFGKQFF.

Concerning this clone: Other DNA sequences in this specimen translate into the identical CDR3. The chain uses TRBV29-1 and TRBJ1-2, with TRBD1 matching 7 bases. V was pared by 4 bases and J by 7 bases, with 0 bases of the junction left unmatched. From germline, CDR1 is SQVTM and CDR2 ANQGSEA. The CDR3 contains 10 residues. CDR3 DNA sequence: TGCAGCGTTGGGGACAGTGGCTACACCTTC. This gives the protein CSVGDSGYTF.

The genes are TRBV4-1 and TRBJ2-7; D may match TRBD1 or TRBD2 (5 bases each). Trimming took 5 bases from V and 0 from J, leaving 11 bases between them. The CDR3 sequence is 14 residues long. CDR1 and CDR2 from the germline V gene are MGHRA and YSYEKL. CDR3: CASSSVGVSYEQYF. CDR3 nucleotide sequence: TGCGCCAGCAGCTCTGTGGGGGTCTCCTACGAGCAGTACTTC.

CDR3 loop: CASRLGRRETQYF. The CDR3 DNA sequence: TGTGCCAGCAGACTAGGGCGGAGGGAGACCCAGTACTTC. The J gene is TRBJ2-5, the V gene TRBV6-5; D perhaps matches TRBD2 (5 bases). The CDR3 loop spans 13 amino acids. Trimming removed 6 bases from V and 5 bases from J, with 13 bases in between. Germline lookup yields CDR1 MNHEY and CDR2 SVGAGI.

This clone was recorded a few times. The chain links TRBV18 to TRBJ1-1; D uncertain. The germline V gene has CDR1 KGHSH and CDR2 LQKENI. Trimming shortened V by 2 bases and J by 3 bases, and 10 bases separated the two germline ends. The CDR3 extends over 14 amino acids. CDR3 residues: CASSPFSGDTEAFF. The CDR3 bases are TGTGCCAGCTCACCATTTTCCGGGGACACTGAAGCTTTCTTT.

This clone was seen once. J is TRBJ2-2 and V is TRBV20-1, with unresolved D. Trimming removed 6 bases from V and 7 bases from J, with 6 bases in between. The CDR3 extends over 10 amino acids. Germline V CDR1 and CDR2: DFQATT, SNEGSKA (reference sequence). The CDR3 coding sequence is TGCAGTGCCCGTGACGGGGAGCTGTTTTTT. Its protein product is CSARDGELFF.

The CDR3 DNA follows: TGTGCCAGCAGCTTGGCGGCAATCACAGATACGCAGTATTTT. It is translated as CASSLAAITDTQYF. The J gene is TRBJ2-3, the V gene TRBV5-6, with D hard to call. The CDR3 length is 14 residues. Trimming left V 0 bases short and J 2 bases short, with 7 bases between. CDR1 and CDR2 (germline): SGHDT, YYEEEE.

This rearrangement joins TRBV6-6 to TRBJ1-4, with D unresolved. V was cut by 1 base and J by 8 bases, with 8 bases left in between. This CDR3 is built from 13 residues. Looked up from germline, CDR1 is MNHNY and CDR2 is SVGAGI (reference sequence). CDR3 amino acids: CASSYFREEKLFF. In DNA, the CDR3 is TGTGCCAGCAGTTACTTTCGCGAAGAAAAACTGTTTTTT.